The TCR beta chain described here comes from a study of blood T cell repertoires in COVID-19. This CDR3 has 15 amino acids. The V and J ends lost 1 base and 6 bases respectively, with 16 bases between them. Germline CDR1 is SGHRS and CDR2 is YFSETQ. In the study's own analysis: Estimated nucleated cell counts came from reference gene primer amplification. Data came from immunoSEQ multiplex PCR; TCRdb stores just in-frame clones and leaves some out. Clone size and V and J calls were adopted from that table, with D and trimming inferred from the DNA. This sample has about 320,000 clones; approximately 85% occur once, and the top ten carry approximately 7.6%.

The TCR originated in a human donor in a cohort sampled during active COVID-19. Sequenced input: peripheral blood. This chain links TRBV5-1 with TRBJ1-2, with D perhaps matching TRBD1 (6 bases). The CDR3 nucleotides are TGCGCCAGCAGCTTGACGTATACAGGGAACAATGGCTACACCTTC. It encodes CASSLTYTGNNGYTF.